What follows describes a single TCR gamma chain. Its matching antigen is unknown. The CDR3 has 15 amino acids. J lost 2 bases, V lost 0 bases, and 7 bases had no gene match. Germline CDR1 reads EGSNGY; CDR2 reads YDSYNSKV. The entry originates in a study of Vδ1+ human thymocytes. Whole-study results and caveats: TRG sequences recurred across donors, whereas TRD sequences stayed essentially private. Despite high sort purity, around 19% of thymic T cell receptor delta sequences were Vdelta2. Thymic TRG and TRD repertoires appeared highly polyclonal.

The template was reverse-transcribed extracted RNA. CDR3 amplicons came from multiplex PCR with pooled V-gene forward and constant-region reverse primers. TCRdb redid clone calling on the multiplex PCR reads using CATT. The repertoire holds tens of thousands of gamma-chain clones, with over 20% as singletons. Alphabeta T cells were depleted, then CD3+ Vdelta1+ Vdelta2- thymocytes were FACS-sorted. Between roughly 96% and 99.6% of sorted thymocytes were Vdelta1+. The specimen sequenced was Vdelta1+ gamma-delta thymocytes from the thymus. Described subset: FACS-sorted CD3+ TCRalphabeta- TCRVdelta1+ TCRVdelta2- thymocytes. The source is a girl under two years old who had congenital heart surgery. The chain is built from TRGV2 and TRGJ1 or TRGJ2. The CDR3 is CATWDGCRDYYKKLF. The CDR3 DNA reads as TGTGCCACCTGGGACGGGTGTAGGGATTATTATAAGAAACTCTTT.